This T cell receptor (beta chain) was obtained from a study of T-cell reconstitution after alpha-beta-depleted transplantation in children. The sample holds a few counts of this clonotype. V dropped 3 bases and J dropped 4 bases, with 9 bases sitting between them. Germline V gene sequence: CDR1 SNHLY, CDR2 FYNNEI. The CDR3 loop spans 13 amino acids. For TCRbeta, the library was prepared with unique molecular identifiers. TCRdb reprocessed the PCR reads via MiXCR and lists one record per CDR3 protein. The data show about 350,000 distinct CDR3 sequences, 13% seen once. Sequencing was performed on PBMCs, taken from the stem cell graft. The sequence was obtained from a human donor who donated a stem cell graft to a child with Fanconi anemia. The chain combines TRBV2 with TRBJ2-5, with a possible D match to TRBD2 (5 bases). CDR3 sequence: CASSDGLAETQYF. CDR3 DNA sequence: TGTGCCAGCAGTGACGGACTTGCAGAGACCCAGTACTTC.